Reported below is one TCR beta chain. The CDR3 sequence is 13 residues long. Germline V gene data show CDR1 as LNHDA and CDR2 as SQIVND (reference sequence). The ends were cut back, 7 bases at V and 1 base at J, with 8 bases in the middle. Authors' processing steps: Amplification of reference gene primers was used by the study to estimate nucleated cell counts. Produced via immunoSEQ multiplex PCR; TCRdb's table is partial and in-frame only. That table gives V, J and clone size, and the DNA gave D and trimming. Of over 200,000 clones in the sample, roughly 87% were seen once. The data belong to a study of blood T cell repertoires in COVID-19.

The chain uses TRBV19 and TRBJ1-3; tentative D call: TRBD1 (5 bases). The TCR originated in a man aged 35 to 55 with active or convalescent COVID-19. Material for sequencing was peripheral blood. CDR3 sequence (DNA): TGTGCCAGTACGGGGGGATCTGGAAACACCATATATTTT. Its translation: CASTGGSGNTIYF.